The 23 T cell receptor beta chains listed next were all sequenced from one sample in a study of OX40 agonist ivuxolimab in advanced cancers. Sequencing used immunoSEQ multiplex PCR; TCRdb keeps in-frame clones, though not all of them. The data contain some 70,000 clones, roughly nine tenths of them singletons. The sequenced sample was CD4+ or CD8+ T cells sorted from blood, obtained in a trial of the OX40 agonist ivuxolimab. These receptors came from an adult with an advanced solid tumor such as melanoma, head and neck, liver or kidney cancer.

Only one count was recorded for this clone. The rearrangement joins TRBV19 to TRBJ1-5; D not resolved. From germline, CDR1 is LNHDA and CDR2 SQIVND (reference sequence). The germline V and J ends were trimmed by 7 bases and 5 bases, with 15 bases remaining between them. The CDR3 is 14 residues long. The CDR3: CASTPLAADQPQHF. The DNA of the CDR3 is TGTGCCAGTACCCCCTTGGCAGCCGATCAGCCCCAGCATTTT.

The gene calls are TRBV6-5 and TRBJ1-3; a possible D gene is TRBD1 (5 bases). V lost 4 bases and J 4 bases, leaving 17 bases between the germline ends. The germline V gene has CDR1 MNHEY and CDR2 SVGAGI. The CDR3 contains 16 residues. The CDR3 region is CASSFSGGTQGNTIYF. The CDR3 DNA follows: TGTGCCAGCAGTTTTTCTGGAGGGACTCAAGGAAACACCATATATTTT.

This rearrangement joins TRBV7-9 to TRBJ2-7; D assignment may be TRBD1 or TRBD2 (5 bases each). The CDR3 spans 15 residues. V was shortened by 0 bases and J by 6 bases, with 15 bases between the two germline ends. Germline V gene sequence: CDR1 SEHNR, CDR2 FQNEAQ (reference sequence). The CDR3 DNA reads as TGTGCCAGCAGCTTAGCGCGTCAGGGACGAGGCGAGCAGTACTTC. This sequence encodes CASSLARQGRGEQYF. The full variable domain, in which reference TRBV7-9 and TRBJ2-7 provide the parts outside the CDR3, is DTGVSQNPRHKITKRGQNVTFRCDPISEHNRLYWYRQTLGQGPEFLTYFQNEAQLEKSRLLSDRFSAERPKGSFSTLEIQRTEQGDSAMYLCASSLARQGRGEQYFGPGTRLTVT.

The chain couples TRBV19 to TRBJ1-1; D may be TRBD1 (6 bases). CDR3 length: 15 amino acids. The V end lost 5 bases, the J end lost 3 bases, and 16 bases lay between the germline ends. Per germline, CDR1 LNHDA and CDR2 SQIVND (reference sequence). The CDR3, as DNA: TGTGCCAGTAGTCGCCTGGCGGGGGCCTACACTGAAGCTTTCTTT. Amino acid sequence: CASSRLAGAYTEAFF.

The J gene is TRBJ2-4, the V gene TRBV18, with D unclear. CDR3 length: 15 amino acids. The germline CDR1 and CDR2 sequences are KGHSH and LQKENI. V was shortened by 4 bases and J by 3 bases, with 13 bases between the two germline ends. The CDR3 DNA reads as TGTGCCAGCTCACGGGATCCCTTGAGCAAAAACATTCAGTACTTC. This sequence encodes CASSRDPLSKNIQYF.

The chain has TRBV19 and TRBJ2-3, with 9 bases lining up with TRBD1. The CDR3 runs to 16 residues. Unmatched junction bases numbered 7, after V lost 4 bases and J lost 2 bases. Per the germline V gene, CDR1 is LNHDA and CDR2 is SQIVND (reference sequence). The CDR3 bases are TGTGCCAGTAGTAGACCCCGGGACAGGGTCACAGATACGCAGTATTTT. As protein: CASSRPRDRVTDTQYF. The whole variable domain, remainder taken from reference TRBV19 and TRBJ2-3, is DGGITQSPKYLFRKEGQNVTLSCEQNLNHDAMYWYRQDPGQGLRLIYYSQIVNDFQKGDIAEGYSVSREKKESFPLTVTSAQKNPTAFYLCASSRPRDRVTDTQYFGPGTRLTVL.

The chain employs TRBV5-4 and TRBJ1-3; D gene ambiguous. Trimming took 0 bases from V and 1 from J, leaving 8 bases between them. Germline V lookup: CDR1 SGHNT, CDR2 YYREEE (reference sequence). This CDR3 region has 15 residues. The CDR3 sequence: CASSLDWLSGNTIYF. The DNA for the CDR3 is TGTGCCAGCAGCTTGGATTGGTTATCTGGAAACACCATATATTTT.

V gene TRBV4-3 combines with J gene TRBJ2-6; D uncertain. The V gene's germline CDR1 is LGHNA and CDR2 YSLEER. This CDR3 has 15 amino acids. V gave up 0 bases and J gave up 2 bases, with 5 bases separating them. CDR3 bases: TGCGCCAGCAGCCAAGAGGTCCCTGGGGCCAACGTCCTGACTTTC. This gives the protein CASSQEVPGANVLTF.

This sequence joins TRBV11-2 and TRBJ1-1; TRBD1 might be the D (5 bases). Trimming cost V 3 bases and J 7 bases, with 15 bases left between them. The V gene's germline CDR1 is SGHAT and CDR2 FQNNGV. The CDR3 consists of 14 residues. CDR3: CASSLEPDSLEAFF. CDR3 nucleotide sequence: TGTGCCAGCAGCTTGGAACCCGACAGTCTTGAAGCTTTCTTT.

The genes are TRBV6-5 and TRBJ2-2, with D uncertain. With 11 bases removed from V and 1 base from J, the gap between germline ends came to 8 bases. This CDR3 has 12 residues. CDR1 is MNHEY and CDR2 is SVGAGI in the germline V gene. The CDR3 coding sequence is TGTGCCGCAACAGAGAACACCGGGGAGCTGTTTTTT. Residues: CAATENTGELFF.

The chain carries TRBV6-1 and TRBJ1-5; unclear D gene. V lost 6 bases and J lost 4, with 10 bases in between. The CDR3 totals 13 residues. In germline, CDR1 is MNHNS, CDR2 SASEGT. CDR3 in DNA: TGTGCCAGCAGCCCGAGCAGGAATCAGCCCCAGCATTTT. Its protein product is CASSPSRNQPQHF.

In DNA form, the CDR3 reads TGTGCCAGCAATACCGGAGCTGGGGCCAACGTCCTGACTTTC. This translates into CASNTGAGANVLTF. The V call is TRBV28, the J call TRBJ2-6, with D hard to call. Germline V gene lookup returns CDR1 MDHEN and CDR2 SYDVKM. CDR3 length: 14 residues. V was pared by 7 bases and J by 2 bases, with 9 bases between. Based on the CDR3 plus reference TRBV28 and TRBJ2-6, the full variable domain is DVKVTQSSRYLVKRTGEKVFLECVQDMDHENMFWYRQDPGLGLRLIYFSYDVKMKEKGDIPEGYSVSREKKERFSLILESASTNQTSMYLCASNTGAGANVLTFGAGSRLTVL.

V is TRBV19 and J is TRBJ1-6; the match to TRBD1 covers 9 bases. With V trimmed by 4 bases and J by 9 bases, 4 bases remained unmatched. The CDR3 runs to 14 residues. The germline V gene has CDR1 LNHDA and CDR2 SQIVND (reference sequence). This CDR3 reads CASSTGTGTSPLHF. The CDR3, as DNA: TGTGCCAGTAGTACCGGGACAGGGACTTCACCCCTCCACTTT.

The V call is TRBV5-5, the J call TRBJ2-2; 7 bases are shared with TRBD2. J gave up 11 bases and V 0 bases, and 16 bases lay outside the gene matches. This CDR3 is built from 17 residues. The germline V gene has CDR1 SGHKS and CDR2 YYEKEE (reference sequence). CDR3 in DNA: TGTGCCAGCAGCTTGGCCCTAGCGGCTTATACCGGGGAAGAGCTGTTTTTT. Translation: CASSLALAAYTGEELFF.

V gene TRBV11-3 combines with J gene TRBJ2-4; D unresolved. Trimming took off 3 bases at V and 0 bases at J, with 18 bases between the two ends. The CDR3 contains 18 residues. The germline gives CDR1 SGHNT, CDR2 YENEEA. As DNA, the CDR3 is TGTGCCAGCAGCTTTACAGAGTCCTTACGTCTAGCCAAAAACATTCAGTACTTC. Its translation is CASSFTESLRLAKNIQYF. The full variable domain, in which reference TRBV11-3 and TRBJ2-4 provide the parts outside the CDR3, is EAGVVQSPRYKIIEKKQPVAFWCNPISGHNTLYWYLQNLGQGPELLIRYENEEAVDDSQLPKDRFSAERLKGVDSTLKIQPAELGDSAVYLCASSFTESLRLAKNIQYFGAGTRLSVL.

The rearrangement joins TRBV13 to TRBJ2-3; D gene unclear. V was pared by 1 base and J by 1 base, with 6 bases between. CDR3 length: 14 amino acids. Germline assignment: CDR1 PRHDT and CDR2 FYEKMQ (reference sequence). Here the CDR3 reads CASSLDRGTDTQYF. CDR3 coding DNA: TGTGCCAGCAGCTTAGACCGCGGCACAGATACGCAGTATTTT.

This clone was picked up one time. The chain joins TRBV5-1 to TRBJ2-5; the D is unclear. Trimming shortened V by 6 bases and J by 1 base, and 13 bases separated the two germline ends. CDR1 and CDR2 from the germline V gene are SGHRS and YFSETQ. The CDR3 sequence is 14 residues long. CDR3 sequence reads: CASTSTGPQETQYF. The CDR3 bases are TGCGCCAGCACTTCAACCGGGCCCCAAGAGACCCAGTACTTC.

V usage is TRBV15 and J usage is TRBJ2-1; possible D gene TRBD1, 5 bases. There are 13 residues in the CDR3. The V end was cut by 1 base, the J end by 9 bases, with 10 bases between. The germline V gene encodes CDR1 LNHNV and CDR2 YYDKDF (reference sequence). The DNA of the CDR3 is TGTGCCACCAGCAGAGGGGGCCCCCCTGAGCAGTTCTTC. Protein sequence: CATSRGGPPEQFF.

The CDR3 region has the DNA TGTGCCAGTAGTGTGGGGCAGAGAGATACGCAGTATTTT. This gives the protein CASSVGQRDTQYF. The chain uses TRBV19 and TRBJ2-3; D possibly corresponds to TRBD1 (5 bases). V lost 5 bases and J 5 bases, leaving 11 bases between the germline ends. Germline V gene lookup returns CDR1 LNHDA and CDR2 SQIVND (reference sequence). The CDR3 extends over 13 amino acids.

This sequence joins TRBV19 and TRBJ1-1, with 11 bases identical to TRBD1. This CDR3 has 16 residues. The germline V gene has CDR1 LNHDA and CDR2 SQIVND (reference sequence). J lost 9 bases, V lost 7 bases, and 16 bases had no gene match. In nucleotides, the CDR3 is TGTGCCAGTACCATGGAAGCCGGGACAGGGGGTGGGCAAGCTTTCTTT. Encoded protein: CASTMEAGTGGGQAFF.

J is TRBJ2-6 and V is TRBV5-4, with 9 bases aligning to TRBD1. The CDR3 is 15 residues long. The ends lost 0 bases at V and 8 bases at J; junction bases unmatched: 3. CDR1 and CDR2 from the germline V gene are SGHNT and YYREEE (reference sequence). CDR3 region: CASSLVDRGTNVLTF. CDR3 DNA: TGTGCCAGCAGCTTGGTTGACAGGGGGACCAACGTCCTGACTTTC.

The V and J genes are TRBV5-8 and TRBJ2-5; D uncertain. CDR3 size: 13 residues. V shed 1 base and J shed 7 bases, with 11 bases lying between them. CDR1 is SGHTS and CDR2 is YDEGEE in the germline V gene. Here the CDR3 reads CASSLNYLTTQYF. CDR3 nucleotide sequence: TGTGCCAGCAGCTTGAACTACCTCACGACCCAGTACTTC.

V gene TRBV7-9 combines with J gene TRBJ2-7, with a weak D call TRBD1 (5 bases). Germline CDR1 and CDR2: SEHNR and FQNEAQ (reference sequence). The CDR3 contains 13 residues. Deletions cut 1 base from V and 6 bases from J, with 10 bases between. The CDR3 nucleotides are TGTGCCAGCAGCTTAGACAGGACGGGCGAGCAGTACTTC. It codes for CASSLDRTGEQYF.